One T cell receptor (beta chain) is described in this entry. The CDR3 is made up of 14 amino acids. The germline gives CDR1 SGHRS, CDR2 YFSETQ. Trimming removed 4 bases at V and 2 bases at J, with 13 bases between. Healthy bone marrow donors supplied every sample. The study ran its PCR with 60 Vbeta and 13 Jbeta primers. TCRdb keeps only in-frame clones here, not all; method: immunoSEQ multiplex PCR. Listed are about 60,000 clones; about 9.2% falls within the top ten. The sample is drawn from a study of cytomegalovirus exposure and HLA in healthy donors. The V gene is TRBV5-1, the J gene TRBJ2-7; tentatively, D is TRBD2 (5 bases). The sequenced material came from PBMCs. The sequence came from a man aged 50 or older in good health and CMV-seropositive. The CDR3 DNA reads TGCGCCAGCAGCCCCCAAGGAGGAGCCTACGAGCAGTACTTC. This gives the protein CASSPQGGAYEQYF.